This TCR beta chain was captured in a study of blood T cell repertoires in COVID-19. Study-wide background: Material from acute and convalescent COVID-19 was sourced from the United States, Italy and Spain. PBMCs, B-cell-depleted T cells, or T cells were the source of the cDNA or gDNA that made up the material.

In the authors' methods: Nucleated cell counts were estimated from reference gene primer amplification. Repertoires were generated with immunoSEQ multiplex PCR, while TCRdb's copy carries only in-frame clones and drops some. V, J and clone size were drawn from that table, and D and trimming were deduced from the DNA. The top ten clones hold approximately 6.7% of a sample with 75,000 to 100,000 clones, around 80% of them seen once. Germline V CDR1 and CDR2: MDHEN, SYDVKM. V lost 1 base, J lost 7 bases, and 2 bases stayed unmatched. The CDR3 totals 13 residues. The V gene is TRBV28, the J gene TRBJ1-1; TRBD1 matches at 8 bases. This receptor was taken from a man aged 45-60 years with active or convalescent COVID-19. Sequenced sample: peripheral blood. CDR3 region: CASSLSGGFEAFF. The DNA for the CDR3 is TGTGCCAGCAGTTTATCAGGGGGCTTTGAAGCTTTCTTT. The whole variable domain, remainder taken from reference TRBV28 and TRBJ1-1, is DVKVTQSSRYLVKRTGEKVFLECVQDMDHENMFWYRQDPGLGLRLIYFSYDVKMKEKGDIPEGYSVSREKKERFSLILESASTNQTSMYLCASSLSGGFEAFFGQGTRLTVV.